These 17 T cell receptor beta chains share one sample of origin, sequenced in a study of regulatory T cells in long-lasting Graves disease (dated by TCRdb to 2020 to 2022). The library came from multiplex PCR. Sequencing was carried out with an Illumina HiSeq 4000. TCR beta libraries were built with iRepertoire HTBI primers and Arm-PCR amplification of CDR3 regions. TCRdb redid the processing of the public reads, applying fastp at Q25 and MiXCR, and retained in-frame beta chains. Entries are consolidated by CDR3 protein sequence, retaining the most common genes and DNA. This sample has a few hundred thousand distinct CDR3 sequences in its table, and 12% of those were observed once. 18% of the sample belongs to the ten largest clones. The sample's time point label, in plain terms: newly diagnosed GD, antithyroid drugs for less than 3 months. RNA was extracted from PBMCs in TRIzol for both TCR sequencing and RNA sequencing.

The data also belong to a second study, concerning T cells in Graves' hyperthyroidism and ophthalmopathy.

Specimen: peripheral blood mononuclear cells (PBMCs), collected at new diagnosis, from a patient treated with antithyroid drugs. These receptors were obtained from a woman between 18 and 29 years old with Graves disease. Donor details come from another sample of the same person, matched by shared clones.

This clonotype appeared many times. This chain connects TRBV12-3 or TRBV12-4 to TRBJ1-1; D might be TRBD1 (6 bases). The CDR3 length is 13 residues. V dropped 5 bases and J dropped 8 bases, with 15 bases sitting between them. Here the CDR3 DNA reads TGTGCCAGCAGTCTTACCCCCGGGACAGAAGCTTTCTTT. Encoded protein: CASSLTPGTEAFF.

There are many counts of this clonotype. The chain is built from TRBV11-3 and TRBJ2-3; no reliable D call. CDR3 length: 17 residues. The germline gives CDR1 SGHNT, CDR2 YENEEA. V was cut by 4 bases and J by 0 bases, with 17 bases left in between. CDR3 amino acids: CASSSWYRDSSTDTQYF. For the CDR3, the DNA is TGTGCCAGCAGCTCGTGGTACAGAGATTCTAGCACAGATACGCAGTATTTT.

This clonotype came up many times. The chain has TRBV28 and TRBJ2-1; a weak D match, TRBD2 (5 bases). This CDR3 has 16 residues. Germline assignment: CDR1 MDHEN and CDR2 SYDVKM. V was shortened by 2 bases and J by 4 bases, with 15 bases between the two germline ends. CDR3: CASSLSRGPRYNEQFF. CDR3 nucleotide sequence: TGTGCCAGCAGTTTAAGTCGCGGGCCTAGATACAATGAGCAGTTCTTC.

The table lists this clonotype with many counts. CDR3 DNA: TGTGCCAGCAGTGCATTACAGGGAGAGTACCAAGAGACCCAGTACTTC. This codes for CASSALQGEYQETQYF. The chain joins TRBV2 to TRBJ2-5; a possible D gene is TRBD1 (6 bases). The germline V gene has CDR1 SNHLY and CDR2 FYNNEI. The V and J ends lost 4 bases and 0 bases respectively, with 15 bases between them. This CDR3 region has 16 residues.

This clonotype has a count of ten or more. The rearrangement uses TRBV20-1 and TRBJ1-5; 7 bases line up with TRBD1. Germline V CDR1 and CDR2: DFQATT, SNEGSKA (reference sequence). This CDR3 is 15 amino acids long. The ends lost 5 bases at V and 2 bases at J; junction bases unmatched: 9. CDR3 DNA: TGCAGTGCTTGGGACAGCCGGTGGGGCAATCAGCCCCAGCATTTT. This gives the protein CSAWDSRWGNQPQHF.

This clonotype occurred many times. The V call is TRBV20-1, the J call TRBJ2-3; the match to TRBD2 covers 7 bases. The V and J ends lost 1 base and 4 bases, in that order; junction bases with no gene match: 11. The length of the CDR3 is 16 residues. The germline V gene has CDR1 DFQATT and CDR2 SNEGSKA (reference sequence). CDR3 coding DNA: TGCAGTGCTAGAGTGCAGGGCGGGAGAATCGCAGATACGCAGTATTTT. Translating gives CSARVQGGRIADTQYF.

Ten or more counts support this clonotype. The chain has TRBV24-1 and TRBJ2-1, with a possible D match to TRBD1 (6 bases). CDR3 length: 12 amino acids. Trimming took 3 bases from V and 11 from J, leaving 10 bases between them. From germline, CDR1 is KGHDR and CDR2 SFDVKD. In nucleotides, the CDR3 is TGTGCCACCAGTGATCACAGGGTGAAGCAGTTCTTC. Translated, it gives CATSDHRVKQFF.

This clonotype was seen many times. The chain links TRBV7-8 to TRBJ2-7, with D unresolved. The CDR3 extends over 12 amino acids. Germline assignment: CDR1 SGHVS and CDR2 FQNEAQ. V was trimmed by 5 bases and J by 6 bases, leaving 11 bases between them. The CDR3 bases are TGTGCCAGCAGCGCCTTCCGAGGCGAGCAGTACTTC. It codes for CASSAFRGEQYF.

This clonotype was seen only a few times. This likely comes from a read error, as the CDR3 has no conserved phenylalanine or tryptophan at its end. The chain is built from TRBV25-1 and TRBJ2-3; TRBD2 agrees at 11 bases. V lost 2 bases, J lost 0 bases, and 19 bases stayed unmatched. Germline loops: CDR1 MGHDK, CDR2 SYGVNS. The CDR3 extends over 22 amino acids. The CDR3: CASSESPKTGLAESLSTDTQYL. CDR3 coding DNA: TGTGCCAGCAGTGAAAGCCCCAAAACGGGACTAGCGGAATCGCTTAGCACAGATACGCAGTATCTT.

CDR3 nucleotides: TGTGCCAGCAGTGTATTTAAACATAGCAATCAGCCCCAGCATTTT. Its translation is CASSVFKHSNQPQHF. V usage is TRBV6-2 or TRBV6-3 and J usage is TRBJ1-5; D gene uncertain. Germline values: CDR1 MNHEY, CDR2 SVGEGT. The CDR3 spans 15 residues. Between the trimmed V and J ends, which lost 5 bases and 0 bases, there was a span of 11 bases.

At least ten counts were recorded for this clonotype. The chain joins TRBV25-1 to TRBJ1-1, with D possibly matching TRBD1 (5 bases). This CDR3 has 13 amino acids. Trimming cost V 3 bases and J 3 bases, with 8 bases left between them. Germline-derived CDR1 and CDR2 are MGHDK and SYGVNS. CDR3 residues: CASSDVGDTEAFF. In DNA, the CDR3 is TGTGCCAGCAGTGATGTAGGGGACACTGAAGCTTTCTTT.

At least ten counts were recorded for this clonotype. The CDR3 sequence: CASSLDGTSGNTIYF. The CDR3 DNA follows: TGTGCCAGCAGCTTGGATGGGACCTCTGGAAACACCATATATTTT. The V and J genes are TRBV5-5 and TRBJ1-3; D might be TRBD1 (5 bases). The CDR3 has 15 amino acids. Germline assignment: CDR1 SGHKS and CDR2 YYEKEE (reference sequence). V dropped 0 bases and J dropped 0 bases, with 7 bases sitting between them.

This clonotype was seen at least ten times. The V gene is TRBV7-9, the J gene TRBJ1-2; D remains ambiguous. Germline assignment: CDR1 SEHNR and CDR2 FQNEAQ (reference sequence). This CDR3 is built from 15 residues. Trimming removed 1 base from V and 4 bases from J, with 13 bases in between. The CDR3 protein is CASSLGHPGSYGYTF. In DNA, the CDR3 is TGTGCCAGCAGCTTAGGACACCCCGGGAGCTATGGCTACACCTTC.

This clonotype appeared many times. This chain links TRBV5-1 with TRBJ2-7, with D perhaps matching TRBD1 (6 bases). CDR1 and CDR2 from the germline V gene are SGHRS and YFSETQ. This CDR3 contains 14 residues. Trimming took off 4 bases at V and 2 bases at J, with 13 bases between the two ends. In DNA, the CDR3 is TGCGCCAGCAGCACCCCTACAGGGCCCTACGAGCAGTACTTC. Translating gives CASSTPTGPYEQYF.

This clonotype was seen at least ten times. CDR3 loop: CAIRTSGSSLRNEQFF. The CDR3 DNA follows: TGTGCCATACGGACTAGCGGGAGTTCCCTCCGCAATGAGCAGTTCTTC. The chain carries TRBV10-3 and TRBJ2-1; 13 bases fit TRBD2. V dropped 9 bases and J dropped 6; count of bases not matched to a gene: 11. CDR1 and CDR2 from the germline V gene are ENHRY and SYGVKD. The CDR3 runs to 16 residues.

The chain is built from TRBV6-5 and TRBJ1-1; the D gene is possibly TRBD1 (6 bases). This CDR3 comprises 15 residues. From germline, CDR1 is MNHEY and CDR2 SVGAGI. V dropped 1 base and J dropped 6 bases, with 15 bases sitting between them. The CDR3 spells CASSYWGLGQSEAFF. CDR3 nucleotides: TGTGCCAGCAGTTACTGGGGCCTAGGACAGTCTGAAGCTTTCTTT.

The rearrangement uses TRBV30 and TRBJ2-3; D possibly corresponds to TRBD2 (7 bases). Germline CDR1 is GTSNPN and CDR2 is SVGIG (reference sequence). The ends were cut back, 2 bases at V and 4 bases at J, with 22 bases in the middle. The length of the CDR3 is 17 residues. The DNA of the CDR3 is TGTGCCTGGAGTCCCCCGCGGGGGCGCAAAGGGGCAGATACGCAGTATTTT. Protein sequence: CAWSPPRGRKGADTQYF. The complete variable domain, with remaining parts taken from reference TRBV30 and TRBJ2-3, reads SQTIHQWPATLVQPVGSPLSLECTVEGTSNPNLYWYRQAAGRGLQLLFYSVGIGQISSEVPQNLSASRPQDRQFILSSKKLLLSDSGFYLCAWSPPRGRKGADTQYFGPGTRLTVL.